The clone carrying this T cell receptor beta chain was observed at least ten times. Its target is not known. MiXCR re-clonotyped the PCR reads for TCRdb. The table includes over 15,000 clones, roughly an eighth detected once. These data come from a study of metastatic and nonmetastatic thyroid tumors. About the research overall: Across blood and tumor or nodule tissue, repertoires from malignant and benign thyroid patients were compared with one another.

Study outcomes and limitations: Significantly higher TCR beta diversity was reportedly seen in malignant thyroid tumors than benign nodules, in blood and tumor.

Germline trimming cut 5 bases from V and 6 bases from J; bases unmatched to any gene: 6. The germline gives CDR1 SGHNT, CDR2 YYREEE (reference sequence). This CDR3 comprises 13 residues. Before thyroid surgery, none of the patients had received any treatment. The source is a female donor with papillary thyroid cancer or a benign thyroid nodule (not recorded which). Some clones in this sample may be carry-over from other donors' samples. Input material: tumor tissue. The rearrangement uses TRBV5-4 and TRBJ1-2, with 8 bases identical to TRBD1. CDR3 DNA sequence: TGTGCCAGCAGTAGTCCAGGGGGCAATGGCTACACCTTC. Its protein product is CASSSPGGNGYTF.